This T cell receptor (beta chain) was identified in a study of breast tumors, draining lymph nodes, adjacent tissues. TCRdb re-analysed the multiplex PCR reads in MiXCR, keeping a single row per CDR3 protein. Among nearly 200,000 distinct CDR3 sequences listed, around 29% were seen once. Samples came from axillary lymph nodes draining the breast cancer. This clonotype was seen repeatedly, ten times or more. The source material was axillary lymph node tissue. The clonotype was recovered from a female donor with breast cancer. Some clones in this sample may be carry-over from other donors' samples.

CDR3 amino acids: CASSLKPYEQYF. The CDR3 bases are TGTGCCAGCAGCCTTAAACCGTACGAGCAGTACTTC. The V and J genes are TRBV28 and TRBJ2-7; D remains ambiguous. CDR1 is MDHEN, CDR2 SYDVKM, per germline. V dropped 6 bases and J dropped 4 bases, with 10 bases sitting between them. This CDR3 is 12 amino acids long.